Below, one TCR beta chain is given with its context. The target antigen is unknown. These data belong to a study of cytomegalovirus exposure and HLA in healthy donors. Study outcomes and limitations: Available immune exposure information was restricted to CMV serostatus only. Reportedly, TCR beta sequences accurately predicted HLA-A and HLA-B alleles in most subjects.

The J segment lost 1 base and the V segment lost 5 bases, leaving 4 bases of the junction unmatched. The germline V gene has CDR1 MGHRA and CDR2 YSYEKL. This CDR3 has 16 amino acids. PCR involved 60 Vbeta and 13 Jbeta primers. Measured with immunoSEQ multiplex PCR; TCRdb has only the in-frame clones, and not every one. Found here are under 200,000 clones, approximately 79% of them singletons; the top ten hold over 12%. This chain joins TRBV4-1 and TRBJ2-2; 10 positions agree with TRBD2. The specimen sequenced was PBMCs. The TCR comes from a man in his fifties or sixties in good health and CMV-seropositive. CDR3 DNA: TGCGCCAGCAGCATCGGACTAGCGGTGAACACCGGGGAGCTGTTTTTT. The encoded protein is CASSIGLAVNTGELFF.